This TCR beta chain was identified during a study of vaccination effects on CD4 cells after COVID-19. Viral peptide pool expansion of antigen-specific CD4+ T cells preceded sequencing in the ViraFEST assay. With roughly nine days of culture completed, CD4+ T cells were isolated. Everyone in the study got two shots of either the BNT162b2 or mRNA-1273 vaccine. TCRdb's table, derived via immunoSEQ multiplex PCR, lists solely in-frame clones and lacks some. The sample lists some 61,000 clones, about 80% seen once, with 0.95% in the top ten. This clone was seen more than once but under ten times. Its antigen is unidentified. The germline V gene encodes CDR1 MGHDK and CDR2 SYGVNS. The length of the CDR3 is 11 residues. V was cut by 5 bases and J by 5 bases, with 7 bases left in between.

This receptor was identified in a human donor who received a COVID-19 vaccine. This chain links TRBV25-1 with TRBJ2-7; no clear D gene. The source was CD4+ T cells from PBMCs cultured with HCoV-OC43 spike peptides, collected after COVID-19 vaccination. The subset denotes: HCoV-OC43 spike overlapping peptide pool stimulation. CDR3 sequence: CASSPWDEQYV. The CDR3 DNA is TGTGCCAGCAGTCCCTGGGACGAGCAGTACGTC.